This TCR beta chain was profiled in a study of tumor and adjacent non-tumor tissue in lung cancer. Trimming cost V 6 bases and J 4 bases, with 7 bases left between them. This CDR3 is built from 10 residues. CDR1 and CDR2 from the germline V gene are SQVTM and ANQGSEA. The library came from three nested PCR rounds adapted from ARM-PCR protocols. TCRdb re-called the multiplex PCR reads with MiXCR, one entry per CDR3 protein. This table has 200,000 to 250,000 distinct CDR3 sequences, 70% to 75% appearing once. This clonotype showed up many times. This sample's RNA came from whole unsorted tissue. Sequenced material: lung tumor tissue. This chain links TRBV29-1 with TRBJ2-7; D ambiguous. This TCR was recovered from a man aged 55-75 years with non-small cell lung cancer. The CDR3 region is CSVVVYEQYF. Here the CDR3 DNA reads TGCAGCGTCGTGGTTTACGAGCAGTACTTC.